A single sample is the source of the 8 T cell receptor beta chains below, sequenced in a study of blood T cell repertoires in COVID-19. Sequencing was performed with immunoSEQ multiplex PCR; in TCRdb, only in-frame clones are kept and a portion is missing. The table has more than 110,000 clones, around 80% seen once. Sequencing input: peripheral blood. The receptors were sampled from an elderly man with acute or convalescent COVID-19.

This clone occurred once. The J gene is TRBJ1-4, the V gene TRBV5-6; TRBD1 is a possible D gene (5 bases). Germline assignment: CDR1 SGHDT and CDR2 YYEEEE. Trimming removed 4 bases from V and 8 bases from J, with 18 bases in between. The CDR3 consists of 15 residues. In DNA form, the CDR3 reads TGTGCCAGCAGCGGGAGGCAGGGTCAAAGAGAAAAACTGTTTTTT. Protein sequence: CASSGRQGQREKLFF.

This chain uses TRBV2 with TRBJ1-2; possibly TRBD1 for D (5 bases). V shed 8 bases and J shed 4 bases, with 23 bases lying between them. The V gene's germline CDR1 is SNHLY and CDR2 FYNNEI. The CDR3 spans 16 residues. The CDR3 DNA reads TGTGCCAGCTTACCTCGGCACCCCAGGGATGGCTATGGCTACACCTTC. Residues: CASLPRHPRDGYGYTF.

This rearrangement joins TRBV2 to TRBJ2-6, with a possible D match to TRBD2 (6 bases). The V gene's germline CDR1 is SNHLY and CDR2 FYNNEI. CDR3 size: 16 residues. The V end lost 7 bases, the J end lost 0 bases, and 13 bases lay between the germline ends. In DNA, the CDR3 is TGTGCCAGCACCCTGGGGGGTAGCTCTGGGGCCAACGTCCTGACTTTC. Translated, it gives CASTLGGSSGANVLTF. Full variable domain (missing parts from reference TRBV2 and TRBJ2-6): EPEVTQTPSHQVTQMGQEVILRCVPISNHLYFYWYRQILGQKVEFLVSFYNNEISEKSEIFDDQFSVERPDGSNFTLKIRSTKLEDSAMYFCASTLGGSSGANVLTFGAGSRLTVL.

V gene TRBV6-6 combines with J gene TRBJ2-5; D unclear. The V and J ends lost 6 bases and 5 bases respectively, with 13 bases between them. CDR1 MNHNY and CDR2 SVGAGI come from the germline V gene (reference sequence). This CDR3 spans 13 amino acids. The CDR3 nucleotides read TGTGCCAGCAGACTTCGCTCCGGGGAGACCCAGTACTTC. Translation: CASRLRSGETQYF.

The rearrangement links TRBV5-1 to TRBJ1-2; D remains ambiguous. Germline CDR1 and CDR2: SGHRS and YFSETQ. The CDR3 covers 15 residues. Trimming stripped 0 bases from V and 7 bases from J, with 16 bases between. The CDR3 DNA follows: TGCGCCAGCAGCTTGGTTCATGGCGGTGCCTCTGGCTACACCTTC. Translating it yields CASSLVHGGASGYTF.

To note about this clone: This may come from a read error, since a much larger clone is one base off. The chain links TRBV6-5 to TRBJ1-2; 10 bases map to TRBD1. Germline CDR1 reads MNHEY; CDR2 reads SVGAGI. This CDR3 region has 13 residues. V shed 6 bases, J shed 7 bases, and the junction held 5 bases outside the gene matches. The CDR3 nucleotides read TGTGCCAGCAGACGACAGGGGGCCGGTGGCTACACCTTC. This encodes CASRRQGAGGYTF.

The chain uses TRBV3-1 (or the pseudogene TRBV3-2) and TRBJ2-3; weak D call: TRBD2 (6 bases). The V end lost 3 bases, the J end lost 2 bases, and 12 bases lay between the germline ends. The CDR3 totals 15 residues. Germline loops: CDR1 LGHDT, CDR2 YNNKEL (reference sequence). The CDR3 DNA reads as TGTGCCAGCAGCCAGCCAGCGGGTCTCACAGATACGCAGTATTTT. Translation: CASSQPAGLTDTQYF.

V and J are TRBV7-9 and TRBJ1-6; 7 bases fit TRBD1. The length of the CDR3 is 16 residues. The germline V gene has CDR1 SEHNR and CDR2 FQNEAQ (reference sequence). Trimming at V came to 6 bases and at J to 5 bases, leaving 10 bases not matched to a gene. The chain's CDR3 is CASRWDRDRDNSPLHF. In DNA form, the CDR3 reads TGTGCCAGCAGATGGGACCGGGACAGAGATAATTCACCCCTCCACTTT.